The 25 T cell receptor beta chains reported below all come from one sample, sequenced in a study of T cell repertoires in cytomegalovirus infection (dated 2019 in TCRdb). For sequencing, an Illumina HiSeq 1500 was employed. Starting from the raw public reads, TCRdb applied fastp trimming at Q25, assembled clones with MiXCR and retained in-frame beta chains. Rows merge per CDR3 protein into single entries with the most common DNA and genes. A total of approximately 500,000 distinct CDR3 sequences appear in this sample, approximately 10% of them only once. Clones ranked in the top ten supply about 9.4% of the sample. Source material: PBMCs. The source of these receptors is a human donor in good health (CMV status not recorded). Some clones in this sample may be carry-over from other donors' samples.

Details on this clonotype: This clone may be a read error of a much larger clone one base away. This sequence joins TRBV18 and TRBJ2-1, with D perhaps matching TRBD2 (5 bases). Germline V CDR1 and CDR2: KGHSH, LQKENI. The CDR3 length is 13 residues. CDR3 loop: CARSPSGLDEQFF. Written as DNA, the CDR3 is TGTGCCAGATCACCTTCCGGACTCGATGAGCAGTTCTTC.

Ten or more counts support this clonotype. This chain links TRBV6-4 with TRBJ1-5; the D is unclear. Trimming stripped 5 bases from V and 5 bases from J, with 13 bases between. This CDR3 has 14 amino acids. The V gene's germline CDR1 is MRHNA and CDR2 SNTAGT. The chain's CDR3 is CASSRVFGDQPQHF. CDR3 nucleotide sequence: TGTGCCAGCAGTCGAGTTTTTGGGGATCAGCCCCAGCATTTT.

The chain combines TRBV20-1 with TRBJ2-2; D is uncertain. Germline V lookup: CDR1 DFQATT, CDR2 SNEGSKA (reference sequence). V was clipped by 3 bases and J by 1 base, with 9 bases between them. This CDR3 has 14 amino acids. Here the CDR3 DNA reads TGCAGTGCTAGCGGACGGATGAACACCGGGGAGCTGTTTTTT. It codes for CSASGRMNTGELFF.

This clonotype has at least ten counts. This chain joins TRBV11-2 and TRBJ2-7; the D gene could be TRBD1 or TRBD2 (6 bases each). Germline CDR1 and CDR2: SGHAT and FQNNGV. CDR3 size: 15 residues. Deletions cut 3 bases from V and 0 bases from J, with 12 bases between. CDR3 protein: CASSFPGGYSYEQYF. In nucleotides, the CDR3 is TGTGCCAGCAGCTTCCCCGGGGGCTACTCCTACGAGCAGTACTTC. Drawing the rest from reference TRBV11-2 and TRBJ2-7, the complete variable domain is EAGVAQSPRYKIIEKRQSVAFWCNPISGHATLYWYQQILGQGPKLLIQFQNNGVVDDSQLPKDRFSAERLKGVDSTLKIQPAKLEDSAVYLCASSFPGGYSYEQYFGPGTRLTVT.

Many counts were recorded for this clonotype. The chain carries TRBV6-1 and TRBJ2-5; TRBD2 might be the D (7 bases). Germline V gene lookup returns CDR1 MNHNS and CDR2 SASEGT. V shed 4 bases and J shed 5 bases, with 17 bases lying between them. This CDR3 has 15 amino acids. The CDR3 DNA sequence: TGTGCCAGCAGTGTGCTTGGGGGGGGCGGGGAGACCCAGTACTTC. Protein: CASSVLGGGGETQYF.

This clonotype was seen a handful of times. The genes are TRBV5-6 and TRBJ1-5, with D possibly being TRBD1 (5 bases). The CDR3 loop spans 15 amino acids. Trimming left V 2 bases short and J 2 bases short, with 11 bases between. CDR1 and CDR2 (germline): SGHDT, YYEEEE. CDR3 region: CASSFGGEGNQPQHF. The DNA for the CDR3 is TGTGCCAGCAGCTTCGGGGGAGAGGGCAATCAGCCCCAGCATTTT.

This clonotype was seen at least ten times. The chain is built from TRBV7-8 and TRBJ2-5, with a possible D match to TRBD1 (6 bases). The length of the CDR3 is 14 residues. Germline CDR1 is SGHVS and CDR2 is FQNEAQ. V was clipped by 5 bases and J by 1 base, with 11 bases between them. This CDR3 reads CASSPGTLQETQYF. CDR3 DNA: TGTGCCAGCAGCCCCGGGACACTCCAAGAGACCCAGTACTTC. Drawing the rest from reference TRBV7-8 and TRBJ2-5, the complete variable domain is GAGVSQSPRYKVAKRGQDVALRCDPISGHVSLFWYQQALGQGPEFLTYFQNEAQLDKSGLPSDRFFAERPEGSVSTLKIQRTQQEDSAVYLCASSPGTLQETQYFGPGTRLLVL.

The chain uses TRBV27 and TRBJ2-1, with 10 bases aligning to TRBD2. The CDR3 sequence is 15 residues long. J was trimmed by 6 bases and V by 5 bases; bases with no gene match: 7. Germline V lookup: CDR1 MNHEY, CDR2 SMNVEV (reference sequence). Written as DNA, the CDR3 is TGTGCCAGCAGTATAAAGCGGGGGGGTCTCAATGAGCAGTTCTTC. It codes for CASSIKRGGLNEQFF.

This clonotype was seen many times. The gene calls are TRBV7-8 and TRBJ2-7; D not certain. Germline V gene sequence: CDR1 SGHVS, CDR2 FQNEAQ. This CDR3 contains 13 residues. With 1 base removed from V and 3 bases from J, the gap between germline ends came to 7 bases. The CDR3 bases are TGTGCCAGCAGCTTAGAAGTGAACTACGAGCAGTACTTC. This translates into CASSLEVNYEQYF.

The chain is built from TRBV2 and TRBJ2-3; the D gene could be TRBD1 or TRBD2 (5 bases each). Trimming pared 8 bases from V and 9 bases from J, leaving 15 bases between. This CDR3 comprises 12 residues. Germline-derived CDR1 and CDR2 are SNHLY and FYNNEI. The CDR3 bases are TGTGCCAGCTGGGACCCCGCCGGGACGCAGTATTTT. It specifies CASWDPAGTQYF.

The J gene is TRBJ2-2, the V gene TRBV20-1; D remains ambiguous. The germline V gene has CDR1 DFQATT and CDR2 SNEGSKA (reference sequence). Trimming took 0 bases from V and 7 from J, leaving 3 bases between them. The CDR3 length is 11 residues. For the CDR3, the DNA is TGCAGTGCTAGAGAGGGCGGGGAGCTGTTTTTT. It codes for CSAREGGELFF.

Many counts were recorded for this clonotype. The V and J genes are TRBV18 and TRBJ2-7; tentatively, D is TRBD1 or TRBD2 (5 bases each). This CDR3 is 14 amino acids long. V was cut by 6 bases and J by 0 bases, with 12 bases left in between. CDR1 and CDR2 (germline): KGHSH, LQKENI. CDR3 coding DNA: TGTGCCAGCTCGGCCGGGACGGCCTCCTACGAGCAGTACTTC. Protein sequence: CASSAGTASYEQYF.

This chain joins TRBV20-1 and TRBJ2-1; 12 bases agree with TRBD2. CDR3 length: 14 residues. In germline, CDR1 is DFQATT, CDR2 SNEGSKA (reference sequence). Trimming took 5 bases from V and 9 from J; bases not matched to a gene: 8. The CDR3 nucleotides read TGCAGTGCTCGACTAGCGGGAGCAAGTGGTGAGCAGTTCTTC. Protein product: CSARLAGASGEQFF.

The sample holds many counts of this clonotype. The chain joins TRBV6-1 to TRBJ1-5; D remains ambiguous. The CDR3 covers 15 residues. Per the germline V gene, CDR1 is MNHNS and CDR2 is SASEGT. Trimming left V 0 bases short and J 7 bases short, with 13 bases between. The CDR3 loop is CASSEAGHWSQPQHF. The DNA for the CDR3 is TGTGCCAGCAGTGAAGCGGGCCACTGGAGCCAGCCCCAGCATTTT.

This clonotype came up many times. The genes are TRBV20-1 and TRBJ2-4; 9 positions agree with TRBD1. This CDR3 comprises 15 residues. The germline gives CDR1 DFQATT, CDR2 SNEGSKA (reference sequence). V lost 1 base and J lost 3; bases outside the gene matches: 4. DNA of the CDR3: TGCAGTGCTAGAGGACAGGGGGATGGCAAAAACATTCAGTACTTC. This encodes CSARGQGDGKNIQYF.

In nucleotides, the CDR3 is TGTGCCAGCAGTGCCGACAGGGTCATCGACTATGGCTACACCTTC. This translates into CASSADRVIDYGYTF. The V gene is TRBV2, the J gene TRBJ1-2; 7 positions agree with TRBD1. The V and J ends lost 4 bases and 3 bases, in that order; junction bases with no gene match: 8. The CDR3 spans 15 residues. Germline CDR1 is SNHLY and CDR2 is FYNNEI.

This clonotype showed up many times. The chain has TRBV5-6 and TRBJ2-1, with 10 bases identical to TRBD2. The CDR3 is 20 amino acids. Germline V lookup: CDR1 SGHDT, CDR2 YYEEEE. Germline trimming cut 4 bases from V and 3 bases from J; bases unmatched to any gene: 19. The CDR3 protein is CASSVTGVQTGTSVYNEQFF. DNA of the CDR3: TGTGCCAGCAGCGTCACAGGGGTCCAAACCGGGACTAGCGTCTACAATGAGCAGTTCTTC.

J is TRBJ2-5 and V is TRBV14, with TRBD1 matching over 11 bases. With V trimmed by 4 bases and J by 5 bases, 3 bases remained unmatched. CDR1 and CDR2 from the germline V gene are SGHDN and FVKESK. The CDR3 sequence is 14 residues long. CDR3 coding DNA: TGTGCCAGCAGCCGGACAGGGGGCCCGGAGACCCAGTACTTC. Its translation is CASSRTGGPETQYF.

This clonotype was detected ten times or more. V gene TRBV5-1 combines with J gene TRBJ2-5, with D hard to call. Germline V gives CDR1 SGHRS, CDR2 YFSETQ. The CDR3 has 14 amino acids. Trimming left V 4 bases short and J 1 base short, with 11 bases between. The DNA for the CDR3 is TGCGCCAGCAGCATGGGGTTCGGCCAAGAGACCCAGTACTTC. This translates into CASSMGFGQETQYF.

The chain couples TRBV29-1 to TRBJ2-1; D possibly corresponds to TRBD2 (5 bases). V gave up 5 bases and J gave up 4 bases, with 12 bases separating them. There are 13 residues in the CDR3. Looked up from germline, CDR1 is SQVTM and CDR2 is ANQGSEA. The CDR3 spells CSVRGNPYNEQFF. In nucleotides, the CDR3 is TGCAGCGTTCGGGGTAACCCATACAATGAGCAGTTCTTC.

The chain couples TRBV12-3 or TRBV12-4 to TRBJ1-6; 8 bases match TRBD1. The CDR3 has 15 amino acids. The trim removed 2 bases at V and 6 bases at J, leaving 3 bases unmatched. The CDR3 reads CASSLSRGRNSPLHF. Here the CDR3 DNA reads TGTGCCAGCAGTTTATCCAGGGGGCGTAATTCACCCCTCCACTTT.

Concerning this clonotype: Compared with germline, one end of the junction differs, possibly owing to a read error. This rearrangement joins TRBV30 to TRBJ1-5; perhaps TRBD1 as D (5 bases). This CDR3 spans 17 amino acids. The germline gives CDR1 GTSNPN, CDR2 SVGIG (reference sequence). In DNA form, the CDR3 reads TGTGCCTGGAGTGGCAAAGCCCTTACAGGTAGCAATCAGCCCCAGCTTTTT. It yields the protein CAWSGKALTGSNQPQLF.

This clonotype occurred many times. The chain recombines TRBV28 with TRBJ2-7; TRBD2 agrees at 16 bases. This CDR3 has 17 amino acids. V lost 4 bases and J lost 4; bases outside the gene matches: 7. Germline lookup yields CDR1 MDHEN and CDR2 SYDVKM. CDR3 protein: CASSSGTSGRASYEQYF. CDR3 DNA sequence: TGTGCCAGCAGTTCCGGGACTAGCGGGAGGGCCTCGTACGAGCAGTACTTC. The whole variable domain, filled in from reference TRBV28 and TRBJ2-7, reads DVKVTQSSRYLVKRTGEKVFLECVQDMDHENMFWYRQDPGLGLRLIYFSYDVKMKEKGDIPEGYSVSREKKERFSLILESASTNQTSMYLCASSSGTSGRASYEQYFGPGTRLTVT.

The J gene is TRBJ2-7, the V gene TRBV23-1; D possibly corresponds to TRBD1 (5 bases). TRBV23-1 is flagged as an ORF with uncertain function. Trimming took 2 bases from V and 5 from J, leaving 22 bases between them. CDR3 size: 17 residues. The CDR3 DNA follows: TGCGCCAGCAGTCAAGAGAAAGGGGAAGAGTTGTTAAACGAGCAGTACTTC. Encoded protein: CASSQEKGEELLNEQYF.

The chain uses TRBV2 and TRBJ1-1, with TRBD1 as a possible D gene (6 bases). Germline V gives CDR1 SNHLY, CDR2 FYNNEI. Between the trimmed V and J ends, which lost 9 bases and 4 bases, there was a span of 15 bases. The CDR3 spans 13 residues. In DNA form, the CDR3 reads TGTGCCAGTAACAGGGAGGGTGCCACTGAAGCTTTCTTT. Amino acids: CASNREGATEAFF.